The 27 T cell receptor beta chains in this list originate from one sample, sequenced in a study of healthy donors' naive CD4 and CD8 T cells. Starting from about 0.45 ug of total RNA, TCR libraries were made with linear amplification. MiXCR, run by TCRdb on the reads, gives a single entry per CDR3 protein. The table shows about 180,000 distinct CDR3 sequences, with about 70% occurring only once. Material for sequencing was naive CD4+ and CD8+ T cells sorted from blood, pooled from several donors. The origin of the receptors is a pool of human donors in good health; the sample pools cells from several healthy donors.

This clonotype turned up a few times. The chain uses TRBV29-1 and TRBJ2-7, with a weak D call TRBD1 (6 bases). Per germline, CDR1 SQVTM and CDR2 ANQGSEA. V shed 5 bases and J shed 5 bases, with 10 bases lying between them. This CDR3 has 11 residues. The CDR3 sequence: CSVPRGNEQYF. CDR3 nucleotides: TGCAGCGTTCCCAGGGGCAACGAGCAGTACTTC.

A remark on this clonotype: The junction shows a germline mismatch at one end, possibly a read error. The chain uses TRBV12-3 or TRBV12-4 and TRBJ1-1; possible D gene TRBD1, 5 bases. This CDR3 comprises 10 residues. The CDR3 nucleotides read TGTGCCAGCAGTCCCGGGGACCACGAATTT. This sequence encodes CASSPGDHEF.

V usage is TRBV6-5 and J usage is TRBJ1-6; a weak D match, TRBD1 (5 bases). Germline V lookup: CDR1 MNHEY, CDR2 SVGAGI. This CDR3 spans 15 amino acids. V shed 0 bases and J shed 7 bases, with 10 bases lying between them. The CDR3 sequence: CASSYSAGPNSPLHF. The CDR3 DNA reads as TGTGCCAGCAGTTACTCGGCAGGGCCGAATTCACCCCTCCACTTT.

This rearrangement joins TRBV29-1 to TRBJ2-1, with TRBD2 as a possible D gene (6 bases). Germline V CDR1 and CDR2: SQVTM, ANQGSEA. This CDR3 is built from 10 residues. The ends were cut back, 3 bases at V and 15 bases at J, with 12 bases in the middle. The DNA for the CDR3 is TGCAGCGTTGACAAGGGGACTGGGTTCTTC. Protein: CSVDKGTGFF.

V usage is TRBV6-5 and J usage is TRBJ1-2; TRBD1 aligns across 7 bases. Germline V lookup: CDR1 MNHEY, CDR2 SVGAGI. Losses at the gene ends were 2 bases for V and 6 bases for J; bases not matched to a gene: 9. CDR3 size: 15 residues. The CDR3 bases are TGTGCCAGCAGTTACAGTCTGACAGGGACAGATGGCTACACCTTC. Its protein product is CASSYSLTGTDGYTF.

The rearrangement joins TRBV30 to TRBJ2-7, with a possible D match to TRBD1 (6 bases). Trimming took off 2 bases at V and 4 bases at J, with 15 bases between the two ends. CDR3 size: 14 residues. CDR1 is GTSNPN, CDR2 SVGIG, per germline (reference sequence). The CDR3 coding sequence is TGTGCCTGGAGTACCAAGGGACAAGTTTACGAGCAGTACTTC. This gives the protein CAWSTKGQVYEQYF.

The chain has TRBV19 and TRBJ2-5; 10 nucleotides agree with TRBD2. CDR1 and CDR2 (germline): LNHDA, SQIVND (reference sequence). The CDR3 runs 17 residues. J was trimmed by 4 bases and V by 3 bases; bases with no gene match: 11. The CDR3 spells CASSISRASGSGETQYF. The DNA of the CDR3 is TGTGCCAGTAGTATTAGTCGGGCTAGCGGGAGCGGAGAGACCCAGTACTTC.

The chain couples TRBV29-1 to TRBJ1-2; no firm D call. Deletions cut 5 bases from V and 7 bases from J, with 20 bases between. The CDR3 has 14 residues. The germline gives CDR1 SQVTM, CDR2 ANQGSEA. The CDR3 bases are TGCAGCGTTTCAGGACGTCTGGGTTCGATTGGCTACACCTTC. It encodes CSVSGRLGSIGYTF.

This clonotype was observed a single time. The V call is TRBV2, the J call TRBJ2-1, with 7 positions matching TRBD1. The CDR3 has 18 residues. Germline trimming cut 1 base from V and 3 bases from J; bases unmatched to any gene: 12. The germline V gene encodes CDR1 SNHLY and CDR2 FYNNEI. CDR3 bases: TGTGCCAGCAGTGAAGGAACAGGGGTGGGTGAGGGCTACAATGAGCAGTTCTTC. Translation: CASSEGTGVGEGYNEQFF.

V gene TRBV29-1 combines with J gene TRBJ2-7; 9 bases align to TRBD2. CDR3 length: 14 residues. Trimming removed 1 base from V and 0 bases from J; junction bases left unmatched: 1. Per the germline V gene, CDR1 is SQVTM and CDR2 is ANQGSEA. The CDR3: CSVEASGTSYEQYF. In nucleotides, the CDR3 is TGCAGCGTTGAAGCTAGCGGGACCTCCTACGAGCAGTACTTC.

The rearrangement links TRBV6-2 or TRBV6-3 to TRBJ2-7, with D unresolved. The V end was cut by 7 bases, the J end by 0 bases, with 10 bases between. The CDR3 is 13 residues long. Germline V gene lookup returns CDR1 MNHEY and CDR2 SVGEGT. CDR3: CASMGRSSYEQYF. DNA of the CDR3: TGTGCCAGCATGGGCAGAAGCTCCTACGAGCAGTACTTC.

The chain has TRBV6-1 and TRBJ2-3; D gene uncertain. This CDR3 is built from 13 residues. CDR1 is MNHNS and CDR2 is SASEGT in the germline V gene. Trimming took off 0 bases at V and 7 bases at J, with 8 bases between the two ends. This CDR3 reads CASSEAPAHTQYF. CDR3 in DNA: TGTGCCAGCAGTGAAGCCCCGGCGCATACGCAGTATTTT.

The chain employs TRBV29-1 and TRBJ2-3; TRBD2 aligns across 9 bases. The length of the CDR3 is 14 residues. CDR1 is SQVTM and CDR2 is ANQGSEA in the germline V gene. V lost 4 bases to trimming and J lost 4 bases; unmatched junction nucleotides: 6. CDR3 nucleotide sequence: TGCAGCGTTGGGGTAGCGGGAGTTGCAGATACGCAGTATTTT. This translates into CSVGVAGVADTQYF.

The chain couples TRBV6-5 to TRBJ2-7, with a possible D match to TRBD2 (5 bases). Germline V CDR1 and CDR2: MNHEY, SVGAGI. CDR3 length: 13 residues. The V and J ends lost 8 bases and 0 bases respectively, with 11 bases between them. CDR3 nucleotides: TGTGCCAGCGGGCTAGCAGTCTCCTACGAGCAGTACTTC. Its translation: CASGLAVSYEQYF.

The genes are TRBV5-8 and TRBJ1-1; 7 bases are shared with TRBD1. CDR3 length equals 10 residues. CDR1 is SGHTS and CDR2 is YDEGEE in the germline V gene. V lost 4 bases to trimming and J lost 13 bases; unmatched junction nucleotides: 4. The CDR3 nucleotides read TGTGCCAGCAGCGCCCGACAGGGTTTCTTT. It is translated as CASSARQGFF.

V usage is TRBV27 and J usage is TRBJ2-3; 8 bases align to TRBD2. Per germline, CDR1 MNHEY and CDR2 SMNVEV (reference sequence). This CDR3 spans 16 amino acids. The junction had 6 bases not matched to a gene; V was cut back by 0 bases and J by 4 bases. The CDR3 nucleotides read TGTGCCAGCAGTTTATCTCCGGGACTAGTTCCAGATACGCAGTATTTT. Amino acids: CASSLSPGLVPDTQYF.

The rearrangement links TRBV6-2 or TRBV6-3 to TRBJ2-5, with D tentatively TRBD2 (6 bases). This CDR3 comprises 15 residues. The germline V gene encodes CDR1 MNHEY and CDR2 SVGEGT. Trimming removed 0 bases at V and 4 bases at J, with 12 bases between. The CDR3 DNA reads as TGTGCCAGCAGTTACTCGAGGAGGGGCGGAGAGACCCAGTACTTC. It translates to CASSYSRRGGETQYF.

The chain has TRBV15 and TRBJ2-3; the D gene is possibly TRBD1 (5 bases). CDR3 length equals 17 residues. CDR1 and CDR2 (germline): LNHNV, YYDKDF (reference sequence). V lost 0 bases, J lost 2 bases, and 15 bases lay in between. CDR3 DNA: TGTGCCACCAGCAGAGATTTGACAGCACTACACACAGATACGCAGTATTTT. Translating it yields CATSRDLTALHTDTQYF.

The CDR3 DNA is TGTGCCACCAGCAGAACGGACAGGGCAGATGGAGAGACCCAGTACTTC. This translates into CATSRTDRADGETQYF. J is TRBJ2-5 and V is TRBV15; 8 bases fit TRBD1. Germline V gene data show CDR1 as LNHNV and CDR2 as YYDKDF (reference sequence). J gave up 4 bases and V 2 bases, and 9 bases lay outside the gene matches. This CDR3 region has 16 residues.

This clonotype was observed a few times. The genes are TRBV29-1 and TRBJ2-1; 7 bases fit TRBD1. CDR1 is SQVTM, CDR2 ANQGSEA, per germline. V lost 5 bases to trimming and J lost 1 base; unmatched junction nucleotides: 5. The CDR3 is made up of 14 amino acids. CDR3 region: CSVLGGRSYNEQFF. DNA for the CDR3: TGCAGCGTTCTAGGGGGCCGATCCTACAATGAGCAGTTCTTC.

V usage is TRBV2 and J usage is TRBJ2-1; D might be TRBD2 (6 bases). This CDR3 is built from 13 residues. Trimming removed 9 bases from V and 10 bases from J, with 19 bases in between. Germline loops: CDR1 SNHLY, CDR2 FYNNEI. CDR3 bases: TGTGCCAGTACCTTGAGGGGAGGACACGAGCAGTTCTTC. Encoded protein: CASTLRGGHEQFF.

This chain connects TRBV30 to TRBJ2-5; no reliable D call. Germline V lookup: CDR1 GTSNPN, CDR2 SVGIG (reference sequence). The CDR3 totals 14 residues. Trimming cost V 0 bases and J 3 bases, with 11 bases left between them. CDR3 protein: CAWSVAGFKETQYF. The CDR3 DNA follows: TGTGCCTGGAGTGTAGCTGGATTCAAAGAGACCCAGTACTTC.

This clonotype has only a few counts. The gene calls are TRBV18 and TRBJ2-3, with a tentative D call TRBD2 (5 bases). Germline-derived CDR1 and CDR2 are KGHSH and LQKENI. This CDR3 is 15 amino acids long. The V and J ends lost 5 bases and 0 bases respectively, with 12 bases between them. CDR3 coding DNA: TGTGCCAGCTCAGGCAGTGAGGGAAGCACAGATACGCAGTATTTT. Translation: CASSGSEGSTDTQYF.

The chain couples TRBV6-5 to TRBJ1-1, with D possibly TRBD1 on 6 matching bases. From germline, CDR1 is MNHEY and CDR2 SVGAGI. V was clipped by 7 bases and J by 4 bases, with 16 bases between them. The CDR3 covers 14 residues. The CDR3 bases are TGTGCCAGCAAAAAGGGGCAGGGGCCCACTGAAGCTTTCTTT. Residues: CASKKGQGPTEAFF.

The chain joins TRBV18 to TRBJ2-7, with D perhaps matching TRBD1 or TRBD2 (5 bases each). V was cut by 0 bases and J by 5 bases, with 14 bases left in between. The CDR3 runs to 15 residues. Per the germline V gene, CDR1 is KGHSH and CDR2 is LQKENI. The DNA of the CDR3 is TGTGCCAGCTCACCACCCAACGTCAGAGGGGACGAGCAGTACTTC. Translating gives CASSPPNVRGDEQYF.

The chain links TRBV11-2 to TRBJ2-1, with TRBD2 matching 13 bases. CDR1 is SGHAT, CDR2 FQNNGV, per germline. This CDR3 spans 19 amino acids. V dropped 4 bases and J dropped 0; count of bases not matched to a gene: 9. The CDR3: CASSSLTSGRTSSYNEQFF. The CDR3 coding sequence is TGTGCCAGCAGCTCCCTGACTAGCGGGAGGACTAGCTCCTACAATGAGCAGTTCTTC.

The CDR3 DNA follows: TGTGCCACCAGCAGAGCGAGGATCGGGCTTAACAATGAGCAGTTCTTC. It codes for CATSRARIGLNNEQFF. The chain recombines TRBV15 with TRBJ2-1; D call uncertain. Germline CDR1 and CDR2: LNHNV and YYDKDF (reference sequence). The CDR3 length is 16 residues. V dropped 1 base and J dropped 5 bases, with 15 bases sitting between them. The variable domain in full, completed from reference TRBV15 and TRBJ2-1, reads DAMVIQNPRYQVTQFGKPVTLSCSQTLNHNVMYWYQQKSSQAPKLLFHYYDKDFNNEADTPDNFQSRRPNTSFCFLDIRSPGLGDTAMYLCATSRARIGLNNEQFFGPGTRLTVL.